This T cell receptor (beta chain) was sequenced for a study of T cells after yellow fever vaccination. A single record per CDR3 protein comes from TCRdb applying MiXCR to the 5' RACE reads. The sample contains around 140,000 distinct CDR3 sequences, around 6.3% of which appear only once. Ten or more counts support this clonotype. Specimen: CD4+ T cells sorted from PBMCs, collected 10 days after the yellow fever booster vaccination. This TCR came from a young man who received the YFV17D yellow fever vaccine.

The CDR3 DNA follows: TGTGCCAGCAGTACGCCCCCATCGGGGGGCATTAAGTACAATGAGCAGTTCTTC. Translating gives CASSTPPSGGIKYNEQFF. The rearrangement links TRBV25-1 to TRBJ2-1; D might be TRBD2 (7 bases). V was clipped by 5 bases and J by 4 bases, with 24 bases between them. The length of the CDR3 is 18 residues. CDR1 and CDR2 from the germline V gene are MGHDK and SYGVNS. The full variable domain, rest sourced from reference TRBV25-1 and TRBJ2-1, is EADIYQTPRYLVIGTGKKITLECSQTMGHDKMYWYQQDPGMELHLIHYSYGVNSTEKGDLSSESTVSRIRTEHFPLTLESARPSHTSQYLCASSTPPSGGIKYNEQFFGPGTRLTVL.